This TCR beta chain was captured in a study of T cell responses to AZD1222 COVID-19 vaccine. Study-wide results and limits: The donors showed a predominance of white British ancestry and of females, with possible underestimation of clonal diversity. In the spike-specific TCR repertoire, nearly half reportedly target unmutated variant regions.

Some clones are missing from TCRdb's copy, which holds only in-frame ones; the method was immunoSEQ multiplex PCR. The table records 120,000 to 150,000 clones, about 93% of them present only once. Regarding this clone: Its antigen is still unknown. Different DNA sequences within this sample yield the same CDR3.

CDR3 length: 13 residues. Germline loops: CDR1 SGHDN, CDR2 FVKESK. V was pared by 2 bases and J by 3 bases, with 5 bases between. This clonotype was obtained from an adult in good health. This chain links TRBV14 with TRBJ2-1, with D unresolved. The sample consisted of peripheral blood, taken on day 0 of AZD1222 vaccination. CDR3 sequence (DNA): TGTGCCAGCAGCCAAACCAGCTACAATGAGCAGTTCTTC. Translating gives CASSQTSYNEQFF.